Ten or more counts support the clone carrying this T cell receptor (beta chain). The sample belongs to a study of T-cell reconstitution after alpha-beta-depleted transplantation in children. The TCRbeta library incorporated unique molecular identifiers. TCRdb used MiXCR to reprocess the PCR reads, holding one entry per CDR3 protein. The sample has around 300,000 distinct CDR3 sequences, roughly 11% seen once. The CDR3 loop spans 11 amino acids. With 6 bases removed from V and 5 bases from J, the gap between germline ends came to 5 bases. CDR1 is MDHEN and CDR2 is SYDVKM in the germline V gene. The specimen comprised peripheral blood, sampled 180 days after TCRalphabeta/CD19-depleted stem cell transplant. The chain couples TRBV28 to TRBJ1-5; D is uncertain. The origin of this receptor is a male patient under 10 years old who had a stem cell transplant for chronic granulomatous disease, so the T cells may come from the graft donor. This CDR3 reads CASSTYQPQHF. CDR3 sequence (DNA): TGTGCCAGCAGCACTTATCAGCCCCAGCATTTT.